The 6 T cell receptor beta chains below were found in one sample sequenced in a study of cytomegalovirus exposure and HLA in healthy donors. It was with 60 Vbeta and 13 Jbeta primers that the PCR ran. Clones were sequenced by immunoSEQ multiplex PCR, and TCRdb holds only the in-frame ones, with some missing. Its table lists tens of thousands of clones. The sequencing sample was made of PBMCs. The receptors were gathered from a woman in her forties or fifties in good health and CMV-seropositive.

The chain couples TRBV11-3 to TRBJ2-2; 7 positions match TRBD2. The germline V gene has CDR1 SGHNT and CDR2 YENEEA. The J segment lost 1 base and the V segment lost 1 base, leaving 3 bases of the junction unmatched. There are 16 residues in the CDR3. The CDR3 sequence is CASSLAAGMNTGELFF. Here the CDR3 DNA reads TGTGCCAGCAGCTTAGCAGCGGGAATGAACACCGGGGAGCTGTTTTTT.

The chain has TRBV7-2 and TRBJ1-1; the D is unclear. V was cut by 2 bases and J by 11 bases, with 21 bases left in between. The CDR3 length is 15 residues. Germline V CDR1 and CDR2: SGHTA, FQGNSA. CDR3 in DNA: TGTGCCAGCAGCTTATATCGATTAGAACGCCTCAGGGCTTTCTTT. Its protein is CASSLYRLERLRAFF.

The rearrangement links TRBV28 to TRBJ2-3; 9 bases align to TRBD1. Per germline, CDR1 MDHEN and CDR2 SYDVKM. This CDR3 contains 15 residues. The V and J ends lost 3 bases and 4 bases, in that order; junction bases with no gene match: 5. The CDR3 region has the DNA TGTGCCAGCAGTTTTGGACAGGGGAGCGCAGATACGCAGTATTTT. This sequence encodes CASSFGQGSADTQYF. The whole variable domain, filled in from reference TRBV28 and TRBJ2-3, reads DVKVTQSSRYLVKRTGEKVFLECVQDMDHENMFWYRQDPGLGLRLIYFSYDVKMKEKGDIPEGYSVSREKKERFSLILESASTNQTSMYLCASSFGQGSADTQYFGPGTRLTVL.

The V gene is TRBV6-5, the J gene TRBJ2-7, with 12 bases fitting TRBD2. With 6 bases clipped from V and 4 bases from J, the junction kept 1 base outside the gene matches. This CDR3 has 13 amino acids. Germline V gives CDR1 MNHEY, CDR2 SVGAGI. CDR3 sequence: CASRTSGRYEQYF. The CDR3 DNA reads TGTGCCAGCAGGACTAGCGGGAGATACGAGCAGTACTTC.

The rearrangement uses TRBV7-8 and TRBJ2-1; 9 nucleotides match TRBD1. Germline V lookup: CDR1 SGHVS, CDR2 FQNEAQ. This CDR3 spans 15 amino acids. With V trimmed by 6 bases and J by 9 bases, 12 bases remained unmatched. The CDR3 reads CASSQKDRGYGEQFF. CDR3 DNA sequence: TGTGCCAGCAGTCAAAAGGACAGGGGTTATGGTGAGCAGTTCTTC.

The genes are TRBV25-1 and TRBJ1-4, with D perhaps matching TRBD1 (5 bases). V lost 0 bases and J lost 7, with 15 bases in between. Germline CDR1 and CDR2: MGHDK and SYGVNS. CDR3 length: 16 amino acids. The CDR3 loop is CASSEYQGTLVEKLFF. In nucleotides, the CDR3 is TGTGCCAGCAGTGAATATCAGGGAACCCTGGTTGAAAAACTGTTTTTT.